This T cell receptor beta chain was observed in a study of cytomegalovirus exposure and HLA in healthy donors. Broader study findings: Earlier results showed most TCR beta V segments being productive about 87% or about 30% of the time.

Amplification used 60 Vbeta primers and 13 Jbeta primers. Generated by immunoSEQ multiplex PCR, the TCRdb table keeps only in-frame clones and is missing some. This repertoire shows some 160,000 clones, over 80% found once; its top ten account for about 3.7%. This clone was found a few times. The target antigen is unknown. Trimming took 4 bases from V and 5 from J, leaving 16 bases between them. This CDR3 spans 14 amino acids. Looked up from germline, CDR1 is SGHRS and CDR2 is YFSETQ. Sequenced input: PBMCs. The receptor comes from a male donor in good health and CMV-seronegative. The chain recombines TRBV5-1 with TRBJ2-7; possibly TRBD2 for D (5 bases). The CDR3 loop is CASSPYPERDEQYF. Written as DNA, the CDR3 is TGCGCCAGCAGCCCATACCCCGAGAGGGACGAGCAGTACTTC.